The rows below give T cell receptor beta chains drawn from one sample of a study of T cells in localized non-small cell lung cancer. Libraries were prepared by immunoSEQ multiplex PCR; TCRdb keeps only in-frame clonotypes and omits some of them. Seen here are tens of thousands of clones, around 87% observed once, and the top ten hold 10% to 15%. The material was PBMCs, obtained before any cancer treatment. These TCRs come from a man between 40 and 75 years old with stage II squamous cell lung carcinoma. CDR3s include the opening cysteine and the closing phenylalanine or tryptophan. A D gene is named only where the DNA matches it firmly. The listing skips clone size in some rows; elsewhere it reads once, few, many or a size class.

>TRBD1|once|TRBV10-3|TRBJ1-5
CAIGTGGSNQPQHF
TGTGCCATTGGGACAGGGGGCAGCAATCAGCCCCAGCATTTT
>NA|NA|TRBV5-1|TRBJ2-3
CASSLGTVSTDTQYF
TGCGCCAGCAGCTTGGGGACAGTTAGCACAGATACGCAGTATTTT
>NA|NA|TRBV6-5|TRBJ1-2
CASNSQGGGNYGYTF
TGTGCCAGCAATTCACAGGGCGGAGGAAACTATGGCTACACCTTC
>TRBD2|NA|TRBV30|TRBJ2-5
CAWSAQAGGLETQYF
TGTGCCTGGAGTGCCCAAGCGGGGGGGCTGGAGACCCAGTACTTC
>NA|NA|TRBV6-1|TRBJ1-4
CASSEGQYNEKLFF
TGTGCCAGCAGTGAAGGGCAGTATAATGAAAAACTGTTTTTT
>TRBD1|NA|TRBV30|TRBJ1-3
CAWSYRGFSGNTIYF
TGTGCCTGGAGTTACAGGGGCTTCTCTGGAAACACCATATATTTT
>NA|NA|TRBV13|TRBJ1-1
CASSLGMNTEAFF
TGTGCCAGCAGCTTAGGTATGAACACTGAAGCTTTCTTT
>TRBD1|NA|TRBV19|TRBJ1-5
CASKSSGGSWGRNQPQHF
TGTGCCAGTAAGTCCTCAGGGGGGTCCTGGGGACGCAATCAGCCCCAGCATTTT
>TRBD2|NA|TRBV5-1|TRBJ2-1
CASSKGTSGTPNEQFF
TGCGCCAGCAGCAAAGGGACTAGCGGGACCCCGAATGAGCAGTTCTTC
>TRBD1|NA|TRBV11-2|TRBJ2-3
CASSLEGQADTQYF
TGTGCCAGCAGCTTAGAGGGACAGGCAGATACGCAGTATTTT
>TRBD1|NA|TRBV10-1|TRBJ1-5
CATPRHRGVQPQHF
TGCGCCACTCCCCGGCACAGGGGCGTTCAGCCCCAGCATTTT
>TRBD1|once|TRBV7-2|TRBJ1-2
CASSLAGTGGGYGYTF
TGTGCCAGCAGCTTAGCCGGAACAGGGGGCGGCTATGGCTACACCTTC
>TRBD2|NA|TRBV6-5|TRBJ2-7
CASSSSGTRSYEQYF
TGTGCCAGCAGTTCCTCCGGGACTAGATCCTACGAGCAGTACTTC
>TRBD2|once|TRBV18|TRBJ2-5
CASSLLAGDQETQYF
TGTGCCAGCTCACTGCTAGCGGGGGACCAAGAGACCCAGTACTTC
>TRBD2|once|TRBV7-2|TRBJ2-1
CASSLGAGEHNEQFF
TGTGCCAGCAGCCTAGGTGCGGGGGAACACAATGAGCAGTTCTTC
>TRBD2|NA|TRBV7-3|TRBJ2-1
CASSLPPGLAGGFYNEQFF
TGTGCCAGCAGCTTACCCCCTGGACTAGCGGGAGGTTTCTACAATGAGCAGTTCTTC
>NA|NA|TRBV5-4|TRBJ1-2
CASSLDRAYGYTF
TGTGCCAGCAGCTTGGACAGGGCCTATGGCTACACCTTC
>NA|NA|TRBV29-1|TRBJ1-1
CSVVGPTHTEAFF
TGCAGCGTAGTGGGCCCTACTCACACTGAAGCTTTCTTT
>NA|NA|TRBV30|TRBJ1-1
CAFSSGPTEAFF
TGTGCCTTTTCCTCGGGACCAACCGAAGCTTTCTTT
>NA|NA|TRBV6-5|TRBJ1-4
CASSYSTEGEGEKLFF
TGTGCCAGCAGTTACTCGACGGAGGGGGAAGGAGAAAAACTGTTTTTT
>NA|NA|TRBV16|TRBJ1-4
CASSQTGFDEKLFF
TGTGCCAGCAGCCAGACGGGGTTCGATGAAAAACTGTTTTTT
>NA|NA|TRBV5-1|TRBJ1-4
CASSLGVDEKLFF
TGCGCCAGCAGCTTGGGAGTGGACGAAAAACTGTTTTTT